This passage covers 31 T cell receptor beta chains from one sample sequenced in a study of identifying expanded T cells in peripheral blood. TCRdb's table, derived via immunoSEQ multiplex PCR, lists solely in-frame clones and lacks some. The data contain about 94,000 clones, around 90% of them singletons. The sequencing input was blood. Receptors originate from a person aged 18-70 years in good health.

This chain connects TRBV10-3 to TRBJ1-1, with 11 nucleotides matching TRBD1. V shed 11 bases and J 7 bases; nucleotides not matched to a gene: 9. This CDR3 contains 13 residues. Germline CDR1 reads ENHRY; CDR2 reads SYGVKD. The CDR3 here is CAARTGGRDEAFF. The CDR3 bases are TGTGCCGCAAGGACAGGGGGCAGGGATGAAGCTTTCTTT.

Turning to this clone: This sample includes further DNA sequences coding for the same CDR3. V gene TRBV30 combines with J gene TRBJ1-5; a weak D match, TRBD1 (5 bases). The V end was cut by 0 bases, the J end by 2 bases, with 8 bases between. CDR1 and CDR2 (germline): GTSNPN, SVGIG (reference sequence). The CDR3 covers 14 residues. The CDR3 nucleotides read TGTGCCTGGAGTGTACGGGGCGGCAATCAGCCCCAGCATTTT. It specifies CAWSVRGGNQPQHF.

This clone was seen a handful of times. The rearrangement joins TRBV11-2 to TRBJ1-1, with D uncertain. The CDR3 loop spans 13 amino acids. CDR1 is SGHAT and CDR2 is FQNNGV in the germline V gene. Trimming took 3 bases from V and 1 from J, leaving 6 bases between them. The CDR3 spells CASSFTRNTEAFF. The CDR3 DNA reads as TGTGCCAGCAGCTTTACCAGGAACACTGAAGCTTTCTTT.

The chain employs TRBV30 and TRBJ2-4; D ambiguous. CDR1 and CDR2 (germline): GTSNPN, SVGIG (reference sequence). The CDR3 has 11 residues. V lost 0 bases and J 9 bases, leaving 6 bases between the germline ends. Here the CDR3 reads CAWSVGLIQYF. The CDR3 DNA reads TGTGCCTGGAGTGTTGGGCTCATTCAGTACTTC.

This clone was seen only once. This rearrangement joins TRBV5-4 to TRBJ2-3; D assignment may be TRBD1 or TRBD2 (5 bases each). Trimming took 4 bases from V and 0 from J, leaving 12 bases between them. CDR1 and CDR2 (germline): SGHNT, YYREEE (reference sequence). The CDR3 length is 15 residues. The CDR3 loop reads CASSPGPTSTDTQYF. CDR3 DNA: TGTGCCAGCAGCCCGGGACCAACTAGCACAGATACGCAGTATTTT.

The chain has TRBV7-2 and TRBJ2-7; TRBD2 matches at 10 bases. Germline V gene sequence: CDR1 SGHTA, CDR2 FQGNSA. The CDR3 spans 18 residues. V shed 0 bases, J shed 4 bases, and the junction held 12 bases outside the gene matches. The CDR3 nucleotides read TGTGCCAGCAGCTTAGCGCTGGCTATCAGCGGGGGGGTTTACGAGCAGTACTTC. Translation gives CASSLALAISGGVYEQYF. The full variable domain, completed using reference TRBV7-2 and TRBJ2-7, is GAGVSQSPSNKVTEKGKDVELRCDPISGHTALYWYRQSLGQGLEFLIYFQGNSAPDKSGLPSDRFSAERTGGSVSTLTIQRTQQEDSAVYLCASSLALAISGGVYEQYFGPGTRLTVT.

This chain joins TRBV7-2 and TRBJ1-5; no firm D call. There are 17 residues in the CDR3. Per the germline V gene, CDR1 is SGHTA and CDR2 is FQGNSA. V was clipped by 2 bases and J by 6 bases, with 20 bases between them. Here the CDR3 DNA reads TGTGCCAGCAGCTTAAATTTCGGGGAAATAGTGGGTCAGCCCCAGCATTTT. This encodes CASSLNFGEIVGQPQHF.

This chain connects TRBV6-1 to TRBJ2-5; D is possibly TRBD2 (7 bases). The CDR3 covers 17 residues. V shed 1 base and J shed 5 bases, with 20 bases lying between them. Germline V lookup: CDR1 MNHNS, CDR2 SASEGT. CDR3 protein: CASSEGYGGGRAETQYF. In DNA, the CDR3 is TGTGCCAGCAGTGAAGGTTATGGCGGGGGCCGAGCGGAGACCCAGTACTTC.

V usage is TRBV14 and J usage is TRBJ2-2; unclear D gene. The V gene lost 4 bases and the J gene lost 7 bases, with 10 bases spanning the gap. This CDR3 contains 13 residues. Germline CDR1 and CDR2: SGHDN and FVKESK. CDR3: CASSPRFGGELFF. The CDR3 region has the DNA TGTGCCAGCAGCCCCCGATTCGGCGGGGAGCTGTTTTTT.

The V and J genes are TRBV25-1 and TRBJ2-1; weak D call: TRBD1 (6 bases). The germline V gene encodes CDR1 MGHDK and CDR2 SYGVNS. V was shortened by 4 bases and J by 0 bases, with 10 bases between the two germline ends. The CDR3 is 15 amino acids. The CDR3 is CASSGGRGSYNEQFF. CDR3 sequence (DNA): TGTGCCAGCAGTGGGGGCAGGGGCTCCTACAATGAGCAGTTCTTC.

The chain combines TRBV27 with TRBJ1-6; no firm D call. CDR1 and CDR2 from the germline V gene are MNHEY and SMNVEV (reference sequence). The CDR3 runs to 13 residues. The ends were cut back, 8 bases at V and 6 bases at J, with 11 bases in the middle. In DNA, the CDR3 is TGTGCCAGCGGTAAAGGTGTTAATTCACCCCTCCACTTT. It is translated as CASGKGVNSPLHF.

The chain has TRBV4-3 and TRBJ1-2; D unclear. V lost 0 bases and J lost 0, with 11 bases in between. This CDR3 contains 16 residues. The germline V gene has CDR1 LGHNA and CDR2 YSLEER. As DNA, the CDR3 is TGCGCCAGCAGCCAAGAAGGCCAGCGCCCTAACTATGGCTACACCTTC. Translated: CASSQEGQRPNYGYTF.

The rearrangement joins TRBV6-5 to TRBJ2-5, with 7 bases fitting TRBD2. After removal of 6 bases from V and 1 base from J, the junction contained 8 bases not matched to a gene. The CDR3 is 15 amino acids. Germline CDR1 and CDR2: MNHEY and SVGAGI. The CDR3 protein is CASSFVSGPQETQYF. The DNA for the CDR3 is TGTGCCAGCAGCTTCGTTAGCGGGCCCCAAGAGACCCAGTACTTC.

The rearrangement joins TRBV25-1 to TRBJ2-3, with 8 nucleotides matching TRBD2. The CDR3 runs 14 residues. With 3 bases clipped from V and 1 base from J, the junction kept 0 bases outside the gene matches. The V gene's germline CDR1 is MGHDK and CDR2 SYGVNS. CDR3 sequence (DNA): TGTGCCAGCAGTGAGCGGGGGGGCACAGATACGCAGTATTTT. It encodes CASSERGGTDTQYF.

This chain links TRBV6-5 with TRBJ1-2, with unresolved D. CDR1 and CDR2 from the germline V gene are MNHEY and SVGAGI. Trimming pared 6 bases from V and 4 bases from J, leaving 15 bases between. CDR3 length: 14 residues. CDR3 amino acids: CASRDSGRLYGYTF. DNA for the CDR3: TGTGCCAGCAGGGATAGCGGACGGCTCTATGGCTACACCTTC.

This sequence joins TRBV2 and TRBJ1-5; 12 nucleotides agree with TRBD1. V lost 4 bases, J lost 7 bases, and 5 bases stayed unmatched. The CDR3 loop spans 15 amino acids. Germline values: CDR1 SNHLY, CDR2 FYNNEI. The DNA of the CDR3 is TGTGCCAGCAGTGGGGACAGGGGGCAGATCCAGCCCCAGCATTTT. Translated: CASSGDRGQIQPQHF.

The chain links TRBV27 to TRBJ2-1; perhaps TRBD1 as D (5 bases). Germline V gives CDR1 MNHEY, CDR2 SMNVEV (reference sequence). V lost 5 bases and J 4 bases, leaving 9 bases between the germline ends. The CDR3 runs 13 residues. CDR3 loop: CASSHQGYNEQFF. The CDR3 DNA follows: TGTGCCAGCAGTCACCAGGGTTACAATGAGCAGTTCTTC.

The chain carries TRBV9 and TRBJ2-5; TRBD2 aligns across 11 bases. The CDR3 covers 16 residues. The germline V gene encodes CDR1 SGDLS and CDR2 YYNGEE. With 0 bases clipped from V and 2 bases from J, the junction kept 3 bases outside the gene matches. CDR3 sequence: CASSVGLAGGQETQYF. The CDR3 DNA sequence: TGTGCCAGCAGCGTAGGCCTAGCGGGGGGACAAGAGACCCAGTACTTC.

The J gene is TRBJ1-5, the V gene TRBV27; D gene unclear. This CDR3 contains 13 residues. Trimming took off 5 bases at V and 3 bases at J, with 8 bases between the two ends. Germline values: CDR1 MNHEY, CDR2 SMNVEV (reference sequence). CDR3 sequence reads: CASSLTYNQPQHF. Written as DNA, the CDR3 is TGTGCCAGCAGTCTTACTTACAATCAGCCCCAGCATTTT.

The chain is built from TRBV10-2 and TRBJ1-2; unclear D gene. The CDR3 is 13 amino acids. Germline V lookup: CDR1 WSHSY, CDR2 SAAADI. V was pared by 4 bases and J by 7 bases, with 13 bases between. For the CDR3, the DNA is TGCGCCAGCAGTGTTGGGTTTGCGGGTGGCTACACCTTC. Protein sequence: CASSVGFAGGYTF.

The chain joins TRBV30 to TRBJ2-5; D possibly corresponds to TRBD1 (7 bases). Trimming cost V 4 bases and J 7 bases, with 13 bases left between them. CDR1 and CDR2 from the germline V gene are GTSNPN and SVGIG (reference sequence). The CDR3 contains 12 residues. The CDR3 reads CAWMAGGGTQYF. As DNA, the CDR3 is TGTGCCTGGATGGCAGGGGGAGGGACCCAGTACTTC.

The gene calls are TRBV30 and TRBJ1-2; TRBD1 agrees at 7 bases. The germline gives CDR1 GTSNPN, CDR2 SVGIG (reference sequence). V was pared by 4 bases and J by 8 bases, with 13 bases of the junction left unmatched. This CDR3 has 14 residues. CDR3 nucleotide sequence: TGTGCCTGGATTTCCAGACAGGGATCGTCCGGCTACACCTTC. The encoded protein is CAWISRQGSSGYTF.

J is TRBJ1-4 and V is TRBV7-2; D is unclear. The CDR3 is 13 amino acids. V was cut by 2 bases and J by 5 bases, with 6 bases left in between. The V gene's germline CDR1 is SGHTA and CDR2 FQGNSA. Here the CDR3 DNA reads TGTGCCAGCAGCTTAAATTTCAATGAAAAACTGTTTTTT. Encoded protein: CASSLNFNEKLFF.

This CDR3 is CASSAGPSNQPQHF. DNA of the CDR3: TGTGCCAGCAGCGCCGGGCCTAGCAATCAGCCCCAGCATTTT. This chain uses TRBV7-2 with TRBJ1-5, with D hard to call. The V and J ends lost 5 bases and 0 bases respectively, with 8 bases between them. Germline lookup yields CDR1 SGHTA and CDR2 FQGNSA. The length of the CDR3 is 14 residues. The full variable domain, completed using reference TRBV7-2 and TRBJ1-5, is GAGVSQSPSNKVTEKGKDVELRCDPISGHTALYWYRQSLGQGLEFLIYFQGNSAPDKSGLPSDRFSAERTGGSVSTLTIQRTQQEDSAVYLCASSAGPSNQPQHFGDGTRLSIL.

The chain joins TRBV7-8 to TRBJ2-3; D assignment may be TRBD1 or TRBD2 (5 bases each). The CDR3 has 16 amino acids. Germline CDR1 SGHVS, CDR2 FQNEAQ. V gave up 7 bases and J gave up 3 bases, with 20 bases separating them. CDR3: CASNNNWDGGTDTQYF. The CDR3 nucleotides read TGTGCCAGCAACAACAATTGGGACGGCGGGACAGATACGCAGTATTTT.

The chain employs TRBV11-3 and TRBJ2-1; 9 bases fit TRBD2. CDR3 length: 17 residues. After removal of 3 bases from V and 1 base from J, the junction contained 7 bases not matched to a gene. The V gene's germline CDR1 is SGHNT and CDR2 YENEEA. CDR3 amino acids: CASSLMGLAGSYNEQFF. In DNA form, the CDR3 reads TGTGCCAGCAGCTTGATGGGTCTAGCGGGATCCTACAATGAGCAGTTCTTC.

The gene calls are TRBV19 and TRBJ1-1; D is uncertain. CDR3 length: 14 amino acids. The V end was cut by 7 bases, the J end by 0 bases, with 12 bases between. Germline V gene lookup returns CDR1 LNHDA and CDR2 SQIVND (reference sequence). For the CDR3, the DNA is TGTGCCAGTACTACCGGACGTTTGAACACTGAAGCTTTCTTT. This sequence encodes CASTTGRLNTEAFF.

The genes are TRBV12-5 and TRBJ1-6; D remains ambiguous. The germline V gene encodes CDR1 LGHNT and CDR2 FRNRAP. Trimming removed 7 bases at V and 6 bases at J, with 10 bases between. CDR3 length equals 13 residues. The CDR3 bases are TGTGCTAGTGCCCCCAGATTTAATTCACCCCTCCACTTT. Translation: CASAPRFNSPLHF.

The chain links TRBV28 to TRBJ2-3; tentatively, D is TRBD1 (5 bases). Germline CDR1 MDHEN, CDR2 SYDVKM. The CDR3 extends over 17 amino acids. Between the trimmed V and J ends, which lost 5 bases and 0 bases, there was a span of 18 bases. The CDR3 spells CASSPMTEPRSTDTQYF. The CDR3 DNA sequence: TGTGCCAGCAGTCCGATGACAGAACCCAGAAGCACAGATACGCAGTATTTT.

The chain combines TRBV11-2 with TRBJ2-2, with 7 positions matching TRBD1. The CDR3 runs to 15 residues. V was pared by 5 bases and J by 2 bases, with 5 bases of the junction left unmatched. The germline gives CDR1 SGHAT, CDR2 FQNNGV. CDR3 nucleotide sequence: TGTGCCAGCAGCCCAAGACAGGGTAACACCGGGGAGCTGTTTTTT. It is translated as CASSPRQGNTGELFF.

The rearrangement links TRBV4-1 to TRBJ2-3; the match to TRBD2 covers 8 bases. Unmatched junction bases numbered 8, after V lost 1 base and J lost 5 bases. Germline V lookup: CDR1 MGHRA, CDR2 YSYEKL. The CDR3 contains 16 residues. The DNA for the CDR3 is TGCGCCAGCAGCCAAGGGAGCGGGGGCCGTGGAGATACGCAGTATTTT. This gives the protein CASSQGSGGRGDTQYF.